This T cell receptor (beta chain) was profiled in a study of blood T cell repertoires in COVID-19. TCRdb's copy holds only in-frame clones and misses some; the assay was immunoSEQ multiplex PCR. The repertoire holds 250,000 or so clones, approximately 89% seen once, with about 4% in the top ten. This CDR3 has 16 residues. CDR1 MNHEY and CDR2 SMNVEV come from the germline V gene (reference sequence). Deletions cut 9 bases from V and 3 bases from J, with 20 bases between. The V and J genes are TRBV27 and TRBJ1-4; no definite D call. This receptor was identified in a woman in her thirties who had been exposed to COVID-19. The sequencing input was PBMCs or T cells enriched from blood (not recorded which). DNA for the CDR3: TGTGCCAGTACTACTCGCATGAGGAGTTCTAATGAAAAACTGTTTTTT. Translated: CASTTRMRSSNEKLFF.